One sample yielded the 10 T cell receptor beta chains listed below, sequenced in a study of blood T cell repertoires in COVID-19. Profiled with immunoSEQ multiplex PCR; TCRdb holds only in-frame clones, not every one. The sample lists some 130,000 clones, around 83% occurring once. The sequenced sample was peripheral blood. These receptors were collected from a man between 35 and 55 years old with active or convalescent COVID-19.

This chain connects TRBV18 to TRBJ1-1, with 7 bases lining up with TRBD1. From germline, CDR1 is KGHSH and CDR2 LQKENI. Trimming took 6 bases from V and 7 from J; bases not matched to a gene: 5. The CDR3 is 12 residues long. The CDR3 protein is CASSPRDSEAFF. CDR3 DNA sequence: TGTGCCAGCTCGCCCAGGGACAGTGAAGCTTTCTTT.

This clone was seen once. The chain links TRBV4-2 to TRBJ1-5; D may be TRBD1 (5 bases). Trimming pared 0 bases from V and 9 bases from J, leaving 12 bases between. Germline V gene lookup returns CDR1 LGHNA and CDR2 YNFKEQ. CDR3 size: 14 residues. DNA for the CDR3: TGTGCCAGCAGCCAAGAACAGGCCCCAGGGCCCCAGCATTTT. Translating gives CASSQEQAPGPQHF.

This sequence joins TRBV25-1 and TRBJ1-2; 7 bases match TRBD1. CDR3 size: 16 residues. The V gene's germline CDR1 is MGHDK and CDR2 SYGVNS. V was clipped by 4 bases and J by 5 bases; unmatched bases: 13. CDR3 DNA sequence: TGTGCCAGCAGTGCCTCCGGGACAGAGCAAATTTATGGCTACACCTTC. Protein sequence: CASSASGTEQIYGYTF.

This chain joins TRBV10-3 and TRBJ2-5; 7 nucleotides line up with TRBD2. The CDR3 runs to 16 residues. The V segment lost 0 bases and the J segment 2 bases; nucleotides outside the gene matches: 6. CDR1 and CDR2 from the germline V gene are ENHRY and SYGVKD. The CDR3 DNA reads as TGTGCCATCAGTGAGTCGGAAGCTAGCGGACAAGAGACCCAGTACTTC. Its protein is CAISESEASGQETQYF.

The chain joins TRBV9 to TRBJ2-5, with D perhaps TRBD2 (5 bases). With 0 bases removed from V and 2 bases from J, the gap between germline ends came to 11 bases. The CDR3 consists of 15 residues. Germline V gene data show CDR1 as SGDLS and CDR2 as YYNGEE. The CDR3 DNA reads as TGTGCCAGCAGCGTAGTCGGGGAGACTCAAGAGACCCAGTACTTC. Encoded protein: CASSVVGETQETQYF. The full variable domain, its missing parts supplied by reference TRBV9 and TRBJ2-5, is DSGVTQTPKHLITATGQRVTLRCSPRSGDLSVYWYQQSLDQGLQFLIQYYNGEERAKGNILERFSAQQFPDLHSELNLSSLELGDSALYFCASSVVGETQETQYFGPGTRLLVL.

The chain links TRBV11-2 to TRBJ2-7; 7 bases align to TRBD1. Germline CDR1 reads SGHAT; CDR2 reads FQNNGV. CDR3 length: 12 amino acids. J lost 4 bases, V lost 10 bases, and 7 bases had no gene match. The CDR3 nucleotides are TGTGCCACCAAGGGACAGTCGTACGAGCAGTACTTC. Translation gives CATKGQSYEQYF.

The gene calls are TRBV9 and TRBJ2-7, with 10 bases lining up with TRBD1. CDR1 and CDR2 (germline): SGDLS, YYNGEE. The CDR3 length is 14 residues. V was clipped by 3 bases and J by 4 bases; unmatched bases: 4. The chain's CDR3 is CASSGQGAGYEQYF. CDR3 sequence (DNA): TGTGCCAGCAGCGGACAGGGGGCTGGGTACGAGCAGTACTTC.

This chain uses TRBV5-3 with TRBJ1-3; no reliable D call. TRBV5-3 is recorded as an ORF, its role being uncertain. The CDR3 contains 14 residues. Trimming shortened V by 10 bases and J by 4 bases, and 18 bases separated the two germline ends. This CDR3 is CAPMEGTSGNTIYF. CDR3 sequence (DNA): TGTGCCCCTATGGAGGGCACATCAGGAAACACCATATATTTT.

V is TRBV6-5 and J is TRBJ1-1; a weak D match, TRBD1 (6 bases). V lost 6 bases and J 1 base, leaving 15 bases between the germline ends. The germline V gene has CDR1 MNHEY and CDR2 SVGAGI. The CDR3 length is 15 residues. CDR3 sequence: CASRRTGIGNTEAFF. DNA for the CDR3: TGTGCCAGCAGGAGAACAGGGATCGGGAACACTGAAGCTTTCTTT.

The rearrangement uses TRBV5-1 and TRBJ2-2; 8 nucleotides line up with TRBD1. V lost 4 bases and J lost 4; bases outside the gene matches: 9. CDR3 length equals 16 residues. Germline V gene sequence: CDR1 SGHRS, CDR2 YFSETQ. Here the CDR3 reads CASSTGQGTVTGELFF. For the CDR3, the DNA is TGCGCCAGCAGCACAGGACAGGGTACGGTCACCGGGGAGCTGTTTTTT.